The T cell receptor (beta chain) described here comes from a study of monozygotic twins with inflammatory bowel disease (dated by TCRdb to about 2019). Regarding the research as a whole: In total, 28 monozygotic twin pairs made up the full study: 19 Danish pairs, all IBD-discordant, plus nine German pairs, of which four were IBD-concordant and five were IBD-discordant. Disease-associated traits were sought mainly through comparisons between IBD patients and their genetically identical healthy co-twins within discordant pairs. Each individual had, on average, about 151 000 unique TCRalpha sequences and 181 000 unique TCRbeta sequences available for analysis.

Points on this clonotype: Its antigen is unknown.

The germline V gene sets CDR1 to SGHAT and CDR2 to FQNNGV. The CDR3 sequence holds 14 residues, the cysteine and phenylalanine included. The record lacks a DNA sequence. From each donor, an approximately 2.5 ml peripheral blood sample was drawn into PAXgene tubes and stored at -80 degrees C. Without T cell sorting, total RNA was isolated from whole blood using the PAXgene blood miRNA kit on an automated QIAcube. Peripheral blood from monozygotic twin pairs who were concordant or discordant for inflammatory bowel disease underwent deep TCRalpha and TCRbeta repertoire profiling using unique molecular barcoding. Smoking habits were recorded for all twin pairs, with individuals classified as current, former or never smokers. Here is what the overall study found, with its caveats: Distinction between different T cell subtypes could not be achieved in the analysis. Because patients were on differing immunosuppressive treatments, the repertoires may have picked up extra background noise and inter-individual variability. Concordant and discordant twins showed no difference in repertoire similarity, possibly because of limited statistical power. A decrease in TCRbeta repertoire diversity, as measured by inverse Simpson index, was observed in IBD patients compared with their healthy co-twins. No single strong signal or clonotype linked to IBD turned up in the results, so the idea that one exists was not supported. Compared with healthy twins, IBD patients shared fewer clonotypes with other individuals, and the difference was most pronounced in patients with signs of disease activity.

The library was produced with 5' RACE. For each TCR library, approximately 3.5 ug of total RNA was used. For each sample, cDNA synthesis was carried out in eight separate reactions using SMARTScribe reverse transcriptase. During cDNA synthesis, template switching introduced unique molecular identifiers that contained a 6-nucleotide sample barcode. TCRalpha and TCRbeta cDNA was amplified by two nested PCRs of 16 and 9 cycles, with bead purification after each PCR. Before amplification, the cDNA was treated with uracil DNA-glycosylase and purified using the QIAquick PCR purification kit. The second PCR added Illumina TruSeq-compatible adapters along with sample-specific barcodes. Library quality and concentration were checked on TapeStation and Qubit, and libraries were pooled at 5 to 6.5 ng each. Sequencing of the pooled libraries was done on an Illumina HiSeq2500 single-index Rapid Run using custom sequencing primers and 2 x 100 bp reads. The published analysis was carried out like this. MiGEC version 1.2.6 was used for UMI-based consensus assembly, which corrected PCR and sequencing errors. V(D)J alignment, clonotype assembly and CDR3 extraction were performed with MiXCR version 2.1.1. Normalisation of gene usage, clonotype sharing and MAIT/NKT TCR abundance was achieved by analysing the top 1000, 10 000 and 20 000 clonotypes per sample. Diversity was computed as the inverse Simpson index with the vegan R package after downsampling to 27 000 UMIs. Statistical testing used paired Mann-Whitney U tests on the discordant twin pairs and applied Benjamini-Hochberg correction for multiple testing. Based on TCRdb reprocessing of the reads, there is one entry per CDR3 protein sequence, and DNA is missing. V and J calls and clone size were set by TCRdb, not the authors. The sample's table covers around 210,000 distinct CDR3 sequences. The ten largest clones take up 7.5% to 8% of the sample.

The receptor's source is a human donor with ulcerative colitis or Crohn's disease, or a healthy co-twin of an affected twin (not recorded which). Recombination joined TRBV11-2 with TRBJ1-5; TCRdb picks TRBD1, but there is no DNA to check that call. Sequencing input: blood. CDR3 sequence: CASSWAGANQPQHF.